This T cell receptor (beta chain) was captured by sequencing in a study of identical twins. Points from the study as a whole: Rather than following the same donors, the conclusions depended on cross-sectional statistical analysis. Out-of-frame TCR alpha sharing observed in monozygotic twins exceeded model estimates. Carriage of fewer insertions was seen in abundant cord blood beta clonotypes, whereas memory repertoires showed none.

CDR3 length equals 15 residues. Each cDNA held unique molecular identifiers, and template switching gave it a universal primer site. TCRdb analysed the 5' RACE reads with MiXCR anew, one entry per CDR3 protein. Here the sample spans 1.5 million to 2 million distinct CDR3 sequences, around a third being singletons. This clonotype was counted a few times. Antigen unknown. The sequencing sample was made of cord blood. This chain connects TRBV12-3 or TRBV12-4 to TRBJ2-4; TRBD2 aligns across 11 bases. Gene TRBJ2-7 matches the end of the DNA better, so the J call may be wrong. This receptor was taken from a newborn girl in good health. The CDR3 protein is CASSYLGTSGNEQYF. CDR3 nucleotides: TGTGCCAGCAGTTATCTCGGGACTAGCGGAAACGAGCAGTACTTC.